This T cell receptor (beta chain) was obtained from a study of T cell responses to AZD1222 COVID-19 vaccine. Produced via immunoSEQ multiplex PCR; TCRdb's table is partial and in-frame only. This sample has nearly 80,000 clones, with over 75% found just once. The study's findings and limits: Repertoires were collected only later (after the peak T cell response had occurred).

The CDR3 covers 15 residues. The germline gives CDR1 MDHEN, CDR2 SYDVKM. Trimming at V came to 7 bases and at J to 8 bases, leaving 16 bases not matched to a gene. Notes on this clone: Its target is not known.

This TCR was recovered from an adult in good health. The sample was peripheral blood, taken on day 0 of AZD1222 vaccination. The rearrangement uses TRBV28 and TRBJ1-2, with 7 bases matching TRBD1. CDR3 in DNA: TGTGCCAGCACCCTAGGGGGCGAAATCGGTCGCGGCTACACCTTC. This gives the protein CASTLGGEIGRGYTF.